The 31 T cell receptor beta chains below all came from one sample that was sequenced in a study of OX40 agonist ivuxolimab in advanced cancers. Profiling relied on immunoSEQ multiplex PCR, and the TCRdb table lists in-frame clones only, not all of them. The sample has tens of thousands of clones, around 86% seen once. The sequences come from CD4+ or CD8+ T cells sorted from blood, collected in a trial of the OX40 agonist ivuxolimab. The receptors here all came from an adult with an advanced solid tumor such as melanoma, head and neck, liver or kidney cancer.

This chain connects TRBV6-5 to TRBJ2-7; D tentatively fits TRBD1 or TRBD2 (5 bases each). The CDR3 runs to 14 residues. Deletions cut 2 bases from V and 4 bases from J, with 12 bases between. The germline CDR1 and CDR2 sequences are MNHEY and SVGAGI. The CDR3 sequence is CASSYGDGTYEQYF. In nucleotides, the CDR3 is TGTGCCAGCAGTTACGGGGACGGAACTTACGAGCAGTACTTC.

V gene TRBV27 combines with J gene TRBJ2-5, with 10 bases fitting TRBD2. V dropped 7 bases and J dropped 5; count of bases not matched to a gene: 13. Germline V gene sequence: CDR1 MNHEY, CDR2 SMNVEV (reference sequence). The CDR3 runs to 16 residues. The CDR3, as DNA: TGTGCCAGCAACCACGGAGGCTCAGCGGGAGGGGAGACCCAGTACTTC. Translation: CASNHGGSAGGETQYF.

This clone was seen only a few times. J is TRBJ2-1 and V is TRBV29-1; 11 bases map to TRBD2. V was pared by 6 bases and J by 5 bases, with 6 bases of the junction left unmatched. CDR1 and CDR2 from the germline V gene are SQVTM and ANQGSEA. The CDR3 length is 14 residues. The CDR3, as DNA: TGCAGCGTCTCTAGCGGGAGGTACAACAATGAGCAGTTCTTC. This encodes CSVSSGRYNNEQFF.

The V and J genes are TRBV6-1 and TRBJ1-5, with 7 bases matching TRBD1. Unmatched junction bases numbered 5, after V lost 3 bases and J lost 6 bases. The germline V gene has CDR1 MNHNS and CDR2 SASEGT. CDR3 length: 14 amino acids. CDR3 DNA: TGTGCCAGCAGTGAGACAGGGATGGGTCAGCCCCAGCATTTT. Its translation: CASSETGMGQPQHF.

The CDR3 reads CASSPGGGTEAFF. CDR3 DNA sequence: TGTGCCAGCAGCCCAGGGGGGGGCACTGAAGCTTTCTTT. J is TRBJ1-1 and V is TRBV7-9, with 7 bases matching TRBD1. Germline assignment: CDR1 SEHNR and CDR2 FQNEAQ (reference sequence). The ends lost 5 bases at V and 4 bases at J; junction bases unmatched: 4. CDR3 length: 13 amino acids.

This rearrangement joins TRBV15 to TRBJ2-3; the match to TRBD2 covers 7 bases. There are 18 residues in the CDR3. Germline CDR1 LNHNV, CDR2 YYDKDF (reference sequence). V was clipped by 0 bases and J by 4 bases; unmatched bases: 13. Written as DNA, the CDR3 is TGTGCCACCAGCAGAGATTCCGGGGCGGGAGCAAGATCAGATACGCAGTATTTT. Amino acid sequence: CATSRDSGAGARSDTQYF.

A few counts support this clone. CDR3 bases: TGTGCCAGCAGTCACAGGGTCCAAGAGACCCAGTACTTC. The encoded protein is CASSHRVQETQYF. The rearrangement uses TRBV27 and TRBJ2-5; D possibly corresponds to TRBD1 (6 bases). CDR3 length: 13 residues. V shed 5 bases and J shed 1 base, with 8 bases lying between them. CDR1 and CDR2 (germline): MNHEY, SMNVEV (reference sequence).

The V and J genes are TRBV10-3 and TRBJ2-6; TRBD1 aligns across 7 bases. J was trimmed by 2 bases and V by 0 bases; bases with no gene match: 4. CDR1 and CDR2 (germline): ENHRY, SYGVKD. The CDR3 runs to 17 residues. The CDR3 DNA is TGTGCCATCAGTGAGTCACAGGGGATAACTGGGGCCAACGTCCTGACTTTC. Translating it yields CAISESQGITGANVLTF.

V and J are TRBV28 and TRBJ1-5; D unclear. Germline lookup yields CDR1 MDHEN and CDR2 SYDVKM. CDR3 length: 15 residues. V dropped 4 bases and J dropped 8 bases, with 18 bases sitting between them. Written as DNA, the CDR3 is TGTGCCAGCAGTTCAAGCCCCTCGTCGTCTAAGCCCCAGCATTTT. Translating it yields CASSSSPSSSKPQHF.

The chain combines TRBV11-2 with TRBJ2-7; the match to TRBD1 covers 9 bases. The CDR3 totals 13 residues. Losses at the gene ends were 8 bases for V and 2 bases for J; bases not matched to a gene: 4. Germline V gene sequence: CDR1 SGHAT, CDR2 FQNNGV. The CDR3 DNA is TGTGCCAGCCGTCGGACAGGGGCCTACGAGCAGTACTTC. Its translation is CASRRTGAYEQYF.

The sample holds a few counts of this clone. V gene TRBV19 combines with J gene TRBJ2-1; 7 positions agree with TRBD1. The CDR3 extends over 15 amino acids. Germline V gene sequence: CDR1 LNHDA, CDR2 SQIVND (reference sequence). Trimming at V came to 7 bases and at J to 1 base, leaving 7 bases not matched to a gene. The CDR3 loop is CASNPTGASYNEQFF. DNA of the CDR3: TGTGCCAGTAATCCCACAGGGGCTTCCTACAATGAGCAGTTCTTC.

The CDR3 DNA reads as TGTGCCACCAGCAGAGATGCGGGGTCAGCCGGGGAGCTGTTTTTT. Protein: CATSRDAGSAGELFF. The V gene is TRBV15, the J gene TRBJ2-2; possibly TRBD2 for D (6 bases). Trimming removed 0 bases from V and 6 bases from J, with 11 bases in between. CDR1 and CDR2 (germline): LNHNV, YYDKDF (reference sequence). The CDR3 sequence is 15 residues long.

The chain couples TRBV19 to TRBJ1-4; tentatively, D is TRBD1 (6 bases). This CDR3 region has 17 residues. Trimming removed 4 bases from V and 0 bases from J, with 15 bases in between. The germline V gene has CDR1 LNHDA and CDR2 SQIVND (reference sequence). The DNA of the CDR3 is TGTGCCAGTAGTAGAAGGGGGGGGACCGCAACTAATGAAAAACTGTTTTTT. It is translated as CASSRRGGTATNEKLFF.

The rearrangement joins TRBV7-9 to TRBJ2-7, with D possibly being TRBD1 (6 bases). V was shortened by 5 bases and J by 3 bases, with 14 bases between the two germline ends. CDR1 is SEHNR and CDR2 is FQNEAQ in the germline V gene (reference sequence). The CDR3 has 14 amino acids. The CDR3 here is CASSPGTQGYEQYF. As DNA, the CDR3 is TGTGCCAGCAGCCCGGGGACACAGGGCTACGAGCAGTACTTC.

This clone was detected only once. This chain links TRBV29-1 with TRBJ2-4, with no clear D. V was trimmed by 0 bases and J by 6 bases, leaving 12 bases between them. Per germline, CDR1 SQVTM and CDR2 ANQGSEA. The CDR3 totals 14 residues. Here the CDR3 DNA reads TGCAGCGTTGAAGATCGACGGACGTTAAACATTCAGTACTTC. Protein product: CSVEDRRTLNIQYF.

V and J are TRBV27 and TRBJ1-3, with D uncertain. The V end lost 5 bases, the J end lost 4 bases, and 15 bases lay between the germline ends. Germline CDR1 is MNHEY and CDR2 is SMNVEV (reference sequence). The CDR3 contains 15 residues. CDR3 in DNA: TGTGCCAGCAGTCCTAACACTCTCCAGGGAAACACCATATATTTT. Its protein product is CASSPNTLQGNTIYF.

This chain uses TRBV29-1 with TRBJ2-3; the D gene is possibly TRBD2 (5 bases). CDR3 length: 14 residues. Trimming left V 5 bases short and J 3 bases short, with 15 bases between. Germline CDR1 SQVTM, CDR2 ANQGSEA. CDR3 loop: CSVQGVTGTDTQYF. The CDR3 DNA sequence: TGCAGCGTTCAAGGTGTTACGGGAACAGATACGCAGTATTTT.

The count of this clone is one. The chain carries TRBV4-1 and TRBJ2-5; D unresolved. The CDR3 has 16 amino acids. Per the germline V gene, CDR1 is MGHRA and CDR2 is YSYEKL. V was cut by 1 base and J by 0 bases, with 12 bases left in between. CDR3 sequence: CASSQGWQVNQETQYF. DNA for the CDR3: TGCGCCAGCAGCCAAGGGTGGCAGGTGAACCAAGAGACCCAGTACTTC.

The chain links TRBV2 to TRBJ2-5; D might be TRBD2 (5 bases). CDR3 length equals 11 residues. Trimming cost V 9 bases and J 2 bases, with 7 bases left between them. CDR1 is SNHLY and CDR2 is FYNNEI in the germline V gene. The CDR3 protein is CASGLQETQYF. The CDR3 nucleotides read TGTGCCAGTGGACTGCAAGAGACCCAGTACTTC.

The genes are TRBV7-2 and TRBJ1-5; weak D call: TRBD1 (5 bases). Per the germline V gene, CDR1 is SGHTA and CDR2 is FQGNSA. Trimming took off 5 bases at V and 1 base at J, with 12 bases between the two ends. This CDR3 comprises 15 residues. For the CDR3, the DNA is TGTGCCAGCAGCCCGGACATGTGGAGCAATCAGCCCCAGCATTTT. It is translated as CASSPDMWSNQPQHF.

The chain has TRBV29-1 and TRBJ1-1; 8 nucleotides align to TRBD1. After removal of 2 bases from V and 5 bases from J, the junction contained 10 bases not matched to a gene. The CDR3 totals 15 residues. Germline assignment: CDR1 SQVTM and CDR2 ANQGSEA. The CDR3 DNA is TGCAGCGTTGAACTCCCCAGGGGGCGGGAGACTGAAGCTTTCTTT. It encodes CSVELPRGRETEAFF.

This chain connects TRBV27 to TRBJ2-2, with TRBD2 matching 7 bases. V shed 7 bases, J shed 7 bases, and the junction held 9 bases outside the gene matches. The CDR3 spans 14 residues. The V gene's germline CDR1 is MNHEY and CDR2 SMNVEV (reference sequence). Here the CDR3 reads CASMLGGSVGELFF. Here the CDR3 DNA reads TGTGCCAGCATGTTGGGAGGGAGCGTCGGGGAGCTGTTTTTT.

V is TRBV6-5 and J is TRBJ1-3; D is unresolved. CDR1 and CDR2 (germline): MNHEY, SVGAGI. The CDR3 extends over 15 amino acids. The V and J ends lost 6 bases and 0 bases respectively, with 12 bases between them. DNA for the CDR3: TGTGCCAGCAGCTCGGACGGGAGCTCTGGAAACACCATATATTTT. Translated: CASSSDGSSGNTIYF.

The chain joins TRBV2 to TRBJ2-1; possibly TRBD1 for D (6 bases). This CDR3 contains 13 residues. The V end was cut by 10 bases, the J end by 2 bases, with 12 bases between. Germline V gene lookup returns CDR1 SNHLY and CDR2 FYNNEI. The CDR3 is CATQDRAYNEQFF. CDR3 sequence (DNA): TGTGCCACCCAGGACAGAGCCTACAATGAGCAGTTCTTC.

This clone appeared a few times. The V gene is TRBV5-1, the J gene TRBJ2-4; unclear D gene. The V end was cut by 0 bases, the J end by 3 bases, with 4 bases between. The CDR3 spans 13 residues. CDR1 and CDR2 (germline): SGHRS, YFSETQ. CDR3 sequence (DNA): TGCGCCAGCAGCTTGGATGGCAAAAACATTCAGTACTTC. Translating gives CASSLDGKNIQYF. Combining the CDR3 with reference TRBV5-1 and TRBJ2-4 gives the whole variable domain KAGVTQTPRYLIKTRGQQVTLSCSPISGHRSVSWYQQTPGQGLQFLFEYFSETQRNKGNFPGRFSGRQFSNSRSEMNVSTLELGDSALYLCASSLDGKNIQYFGAGTRLSVL.

This clone was detected once. V gene TRBV5-5 combines with J gene TRBJ2-5; D might be TRBD1 or TRBD2, each matching 5 bases. The CDR3 spans 16 residues. V was shortened by 2 bases and J by 0 bases, with 14 bases between the two germline ends. Germline V lookup: CDR1 SGHKS, CDR2 YYEKEE (reference sequence). The CDR3 is CASSFQRGDNQETQYF. The DNA for the CDR3 is TGTGCCAGCAGCTTCCAGAGGGGAGACAACCAAGAGACCCAGTACTTC.

The chain uses TRBV4-2 and TRBJ1-2; TRBD1 agrees at 9 bases. CDR3 length: 16 residues. Germline assignment: CDR1 LGHNA and CDR2 YNFKEQ. Germline trimming cut 0 bases from V and 2 bases from J; bases unmatched to any gene: 4. The CDR3 spells CASSQDHGQGNYGYTF. Here the CDR3 DNA reads TGTGCCAGCAGCCAAGATCATGGACAGGGGAACTATGGCTACACCTTC.

The rearrangement joins TRBV11-3 to TRBJ2-5, with 7 nucleotides matching TRBD2. Trimming took 5 bases from V and 5 from J; bases not matched to a gene: 17. The CDR3 has 17 amino acids. CDR1 SGHNT and CDR2 YENEEA come from the germline V gene. The CDR3 region is CASSLWKLADTQETQYF. The DNA for the CDR3 is TGTGCCAGCAGCCTCTGGAAGCTAGCGGACACCCAGGAGACCCAGTACTTC.

The chain has TRBV11-3 and TRBJ1-4; TRBD1 might be the D (6 bases). This CDR3 comprises 14 residues. The V and J ends lost 8 bases and 4 bases respectively, with 14 bases between them. Germline CDR1 and CDR2: SGHNT and YENEEA. The CDR3 DNA reads as TGTGCCAGCTCACGACAGGCGAATAATGAAAAACTGTTTTTT. It codes for CASSRQANNEKLFF. Using reference TRBV11-3 and TRBJ1-4 for the parts outside the CDR3, the full variable domain is EAGVVQSPRYKIIEKKQPVAFWCNPISGHNTLYWYLQNLGQGPELLIRYENEEAVDDSQLPKDRFSAERLKGVDSTLKIQPAELGDSAVYLCASSRQANNEKLFFGSGTQLSVL.

This chain links TRBV6-1 with TRBJ1-5; D remains ambiguous. V was cut by 1 base and J by 1 base, with 8 bases left in between. CDR3 length equals 15 residues. Germline V CDR1 and CDR2: MNHNS, SASEGT. The CDR3, as DNA: TGTGCCAGCAGTGAAGTTATGATGAGCAATCAGCCCCAGCATTTT. Its protein is CASSEVMMSNQPQHF.

The rearrangement links TRBV5-4 to TRBJ1-2; D unresolved. Per the germline V gene, CDR1 is SGHNT and CDR2 is YYREEE (reference sequence). V lost 4 bases and J 1 base, leaving 11 bases between the germline ends. The CDR3 sequence is 14 residues long. In DNA, the CDR3 is TGTGCCAGCAGCACCCAAACCGTTAACTATGGCTACACCTTC. Protein sequence: CASSTQTVNYGYTF. Full variable domain (rest looked up from reference TRBV5-4 and TRBJ1-2): ETGVTQSPTHLIKTRGQQVTLRCSSQSGHNTVSWYQQALGQGPQFIFQYYREEENGRGNFPPRFSGLQFPNYSSELNVNALELDDSALYLCASSTQTVNYGYTFGSGTRLTVV.